The clone carrying this T cell receptor (beta chain) was seen a handful of times. The antigen remains unidentified. V was shortened by 1 base and J by 5 bases, with 9 bases between the two germline ends. Germline CDR1 is PRHDT and CDR2 is FYEKMQ (reference sequence). The CDR3 is 14 amino acids. These data belong to a study of beta chain features in type 1 diabetes. Findings of the study overall: Moderate yet significant TCRB CDR3 shortening was seen in Type 1 diabetes patients in all four CD4+ subsets.

Purity of each sorted population was above 98%. Expressed TCRB transcripts got sequenced, as all isolated RNA was reverse transcribed. The data were produced by immunoSEQ multiplex PCR, yet TCRdb's version contains in-frame clones alone and is incomplete. The table shows 640,000 or so clones, with around an eighth occurring only once. V gene TRBV13 combines with J gene TRBJ2-1, with TRBD1 as a possible D gene (6 bases). The TCR originated in a man aged 18 to 29 with type 1 diabetes. The specimen sequenced was naive CD4+ T cells from blood. The CDR3 reads CASSLAPGDNEQFF. The CDR3 coding sequence is TGTGCCAGCAGCTTAGCCCCAGGGGACAATGAGCAGTTCTTC. Variable domain in full (rest from reference TRBV13 and TRBJ2-1): AAGVIQSPRHLIKEKRETATLKCYPIPRHDTVYWYQQGPGQDPQFLISFYEKMQSDKGSIPDRFSAQQFSDYHSELNMSSLELGDSALYFCASSLAPGDNEQFFGPGTRLTVL.